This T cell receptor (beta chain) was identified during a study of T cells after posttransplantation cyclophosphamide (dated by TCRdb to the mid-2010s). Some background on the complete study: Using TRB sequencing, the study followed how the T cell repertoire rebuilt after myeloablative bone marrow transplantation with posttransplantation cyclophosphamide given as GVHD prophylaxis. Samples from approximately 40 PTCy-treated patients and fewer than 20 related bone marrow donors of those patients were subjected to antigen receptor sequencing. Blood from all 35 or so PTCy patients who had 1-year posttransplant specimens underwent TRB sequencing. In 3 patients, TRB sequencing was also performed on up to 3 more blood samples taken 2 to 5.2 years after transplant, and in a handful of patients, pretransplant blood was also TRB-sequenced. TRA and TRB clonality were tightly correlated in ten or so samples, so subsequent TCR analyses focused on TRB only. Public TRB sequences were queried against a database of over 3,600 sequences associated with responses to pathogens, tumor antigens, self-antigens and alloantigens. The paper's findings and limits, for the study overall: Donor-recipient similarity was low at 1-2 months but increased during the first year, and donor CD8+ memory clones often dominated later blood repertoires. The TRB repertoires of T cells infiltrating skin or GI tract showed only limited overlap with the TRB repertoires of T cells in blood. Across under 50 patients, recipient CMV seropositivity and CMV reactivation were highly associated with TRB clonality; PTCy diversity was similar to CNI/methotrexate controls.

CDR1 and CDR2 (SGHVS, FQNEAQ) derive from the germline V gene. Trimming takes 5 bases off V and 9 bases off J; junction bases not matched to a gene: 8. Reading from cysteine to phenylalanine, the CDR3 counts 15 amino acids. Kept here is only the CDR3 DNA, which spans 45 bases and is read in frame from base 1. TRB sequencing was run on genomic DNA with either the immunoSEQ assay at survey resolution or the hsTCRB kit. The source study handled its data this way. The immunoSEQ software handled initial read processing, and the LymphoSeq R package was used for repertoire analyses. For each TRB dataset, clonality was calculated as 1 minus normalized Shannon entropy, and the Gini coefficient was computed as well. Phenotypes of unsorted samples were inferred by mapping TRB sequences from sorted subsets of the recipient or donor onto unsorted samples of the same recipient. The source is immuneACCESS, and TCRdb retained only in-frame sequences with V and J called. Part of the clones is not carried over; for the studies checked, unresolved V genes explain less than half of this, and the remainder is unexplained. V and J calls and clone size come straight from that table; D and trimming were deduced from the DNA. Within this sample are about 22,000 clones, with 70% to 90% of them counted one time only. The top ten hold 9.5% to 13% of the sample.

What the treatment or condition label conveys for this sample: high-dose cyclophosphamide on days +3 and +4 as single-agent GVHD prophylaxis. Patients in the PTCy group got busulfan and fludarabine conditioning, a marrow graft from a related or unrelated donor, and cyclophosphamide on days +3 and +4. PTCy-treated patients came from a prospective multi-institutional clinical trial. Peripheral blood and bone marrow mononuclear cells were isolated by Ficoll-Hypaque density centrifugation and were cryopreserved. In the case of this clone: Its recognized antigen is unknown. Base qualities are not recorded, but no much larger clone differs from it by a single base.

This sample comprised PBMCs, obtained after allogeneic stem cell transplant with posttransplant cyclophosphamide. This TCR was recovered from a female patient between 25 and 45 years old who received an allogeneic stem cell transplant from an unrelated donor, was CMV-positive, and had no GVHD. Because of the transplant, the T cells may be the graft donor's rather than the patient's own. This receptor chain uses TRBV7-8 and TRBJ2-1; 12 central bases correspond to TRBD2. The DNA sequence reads TGTGCCAGCAGCACCAGACTAGCGGGGGTCGGTGAGCAGTTCTTC. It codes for CASSTRLAGVGEQFF. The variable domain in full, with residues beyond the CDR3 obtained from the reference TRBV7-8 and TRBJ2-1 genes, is GAGVSQSPRYKVAKRGQDVALRCDPISGHVSLFWYQQALGQGPEFLTYFQNEAQLDKSGLPSDRFFAERPEGSVSTLKIQRTQQEDSAVYLCASSTRLAGVGEQFFGPGTRLTVL.